This is a list of T cell receptor beta chains from one sample in a study of T-cell reconstitution after alpha-beta-depleted transplantation in children. TCRdb itself ran the PCR reads through MiXCR, one entry per CDR3 protein. The sample has nearly 20,000 distinct CDR3 sequences, under 15% seen once. The specimen was PBMCs, mostly from graft donor cells, collected 60 days after TCRalphabeta/CD19-depleted stem cell transplant. These receptors were obtained from a female patient aged 2-15 years who had a stem cell transplant for congenital amegakaryocytic thrombocytopenia, so the T cells may come from the graft donor. CDR3s include the opening cysteine and the closing phenylalanine or tryptophan. A D gene is named only where the DNA matches it firmly. For some rows the clone size is stated as once, few or many, or as a class when expanded; others skip it.

cdr3_nt cdr3_aa j_call cdr3_length clone_size v_call d_call
TGTGCCAGCAGTTACTCGAGACTAGCGGGAGCCAATGAGCAGTTCTTC CASSYSRLAGANEQFF TRBJ2-1 16 few TRBV6-5 TRBD2
TGCGCCAGCAGCCAACGGATCTCGGAGGGCCCCGAAGCTTTCTTT CASSQRISEGPEAFF TRBJ1-1 15 few TRBV4-1 -
TGTGCCAGCAGTTTGGTAGCCGGGGAGCTGTTTTTT CASSLVAGELFF TRBJ2-2 12 many TRBV12-3/TRBV12-4 -
TGCAGTGCTAGAGGTGGTAGCGGAGAATTTAGCACAGATACGCAGTATTTT CSARGGSGEFSTDTQYF TRBJ2-3 17 many TRBV20-1 -
TGCAGTGCTAGAGTCACAGATACGCAGTATTTT CSARVTDTQYF TRBJ2-3 11 many TRBV20-1 -
TGTGCCAGCAGCATTTCCCCGGGGGAGGGGGAAGAGCAGTACTTC CASSISPGEGEEQYF TRBJ2-7 15 many TRBV7-7 -
TGTGCCAGCTCACCACCCGGACTAGCGGGAGTTGGATCCTACGAGCAGTACTTC CASSPPGLAGVGSYEQYF TRBJ2-7 18 - TRBV18 TRBD2
TGTGCCATCACGCCGGGGGACGCCAAGACCAATGAGCAGTTCTTC CAITPGDAKTNEQFF TRBJ2-1 15 - TRBV12-3/TRBV12-4 -
TGTGCCAGCACGCCCGGGGGTCAGCGAACCTTACCTAACGAGCAGTACTTC CASTPGGQRTLPNEQYF TRBJ2-7 17 many TRBV21-1 -
TGCGCCAGCAGCTTATACGGCAGGGGGCTGAACACCGGGGAGCTGTTTTTT CASSLYGRGLNTGELFF TRBJ2-2 17 many TRBV5-1 TRBD1
TGTGCCAGCAGTTTCGGGTACTCCTACGAGCAGTACTTC CASSFGYSYEQYF TRBJ2-7 13 many TRBV28 -
TGTGCCAGCAGTTCTCGTAGCCTCTTTTCCCTAGCGGGGGCCTACGAGCAGTACTTC CASSSRSLFSLAGAYEQYF TRBJ2-7 19 many TRBV12-3/TRBV12-4 TRBD2
TGCAGTGCTACTCGTAGCGGGATCTACGAGCAGTACTTC CSATRSGIYEQYF TRBJ2-7 13 many TRBV20-1 TRBD2
TGTGCCAGCAGCTTAATTAGCGGGAGGGGACAAGAGACCCAGTACTTC CASSLISGRGQETQYF TRBJ2-5 16 few TRBV7-7 TRBD2
TGTGCCAGCAGCCTGGGGCGGTATTCCTACGAGCAGTACTTC CASSLGRYSYEQYF TRBJ2-7 14 many TRBV12-3/TRBV12-4 -
TGTGCCATCGCCCGGGGGGAAATTAGCAATCGGCCCCAGCATTTT CAIARGEISNRPQHF TRBJ1-5 15 - TRBV10-3 -
TGCAGCGTTGAAATGGGCACAGATACGCAGTATTTT CSVEMGTDTQYF TRBJ2-3 12 many TRBV29-1 -
TGTGCCACCAGTGACCGGGACCCCCCGTACGTGCAGTACTTC CATSDRDPPYVQYF TRBJ2-7 14 - TRBV24-1 -
TGTGCCAGCAGCTTACTAGCGGATTACGAGCAGTACTTC CASSLLADYEQYF TRBJ2-7 13 large TRBV7-2 TRBD2
TGTGCCAGCAGCTTCGGGATTGCCTACGAGCAGTACTTC CASSFGIAYEQYF TRBJ2-7 13 many TRBV7-9 -
TGTGCCAGCATCAACCCGGCACAGGGGGCTGGCTACACCTTC CASINPAQGAGYTF TRBJ1-2 14 many TRBV5-6 TRBD1
TGCGCCAGCAGCCCCCTGGTCGGTGAACGGCCGAGGGGGGAGCTGTTTTTT CASSPLVGERPRGELFF TRBJ2-2 17 many TRBV4-1 -
TGTGCCAGCAATACCGGGACGGCAGACGAGCAGTACTTC CASNTGTADEQYF TRBJ2-7 13 many TRBV2 -
TGCGCCAGCGCTAAAGCCCGCTTCAATGAGCAGTTCTTC CASAKARFNEQFF TRBJ2-1 13 many TRBV10-2 -
TGTGCCAGCAGCTTGACCAGGACAGGGTCCGGGGAGCTGTTTTTT CASSLTRTGSGELFF TRBJ2-2 15 many TRBV5-6 TRBD1
TGCAGTGCTAGAGCGGGAGGGCCCGGGGAGCTGTTTTTT CSARAGGPGELFF TRBJ2-2 13 many TRBV20-1 TRBD2
TGTGCCAGCAGCTTTTTAGATACGCAGTATTTT CASSFLDTQYF TRBJ2-3 11 many TRBV7-8 -
TGCGCCAGCAGCCCAACTAGCGGGAGGAGGAACGAGCAGTACTTC CASSPTSGRRNEQYF TRBJ2-7 15 - TRBV5-1 TRBD2
TGCGCCAGCAGCTTGACGGGCAGGAAGATAACTGAAGCTTTCTTT CASSLTGRKITEAFF TRBJ1-1 15 many TRBV5-1 -
TGTGCCAGCAGCTTCTCAGGGACTGGAAACACCATATATTTT CASSFSGTGNTIYF TRBJ1-3 14 many TRBV11-2 -